A single sample is the source of the 32 T cell receptor beta chains below, sequenced in a study of CD8 T cells in Susac syndrome. The authors reverse transcribed roughly 0.5 to 1 ug RNA with random hexamers. MiXCR, run by TCRdb on the immunoSEQ multiplex PCR reads, gives a single entry per CDR3 protein. This table has approximately 200,000 distinct CDR3 sequences, around 95% appearing once. The source material was CD4+ T cells from PBMCs. All receptors derive from a human donor with multiple sclerosis.

The chain is built from TRBV5-1 and TRBJ1-1; D call uncertain. V shed 7 bases and J shed 0 bases, with 22 bases lying between them. Germline V gives CDR1 SGHRS, CDR2 YFSETQ. CDR3 length: 17 amino acids. This CDR3 is CASGRGLGVAMNTEAFF. DNA for the CDR3: TGCGCCAGCGGCCGGGGTCTCGGGGTCGCCATGAACACTGAAGCTTTCTTT.

V and J are TRBV27 and TRBJ2-7; 9 bases fit TRBD2. CDR3 length: 17 residues. Germline CDR1 is MNHEY and CDR2 is SMNVEV (reference sequence). J was trimmed by 4 bases and V by 2 bases; bases with no gene match: 12. The DNA for the CDR3 is TGTGCCAGCAGTTTAGAGCAGCGGGGGGCCCTCCTTTACGAGCAGTACTTC. Translation: CASSLEQRGALLYEQYF.

This clonotype was found once. The rearrangement uses TRBV3-1 and TRBJ2-1, with D possibly matching TRBD1 (5 bases). Per the germline V gene, CDR1 is LGHDT and CDR2 is YNNKEL (reference sequence). The V gene lost 7 bases and the J gene lost 8 bases, with 15 bases spanning the gap. This CDR3 comprises 13 residues. CDR3 DNA: TGTGCCAGCACCTCTACGACAGCCCATGAGCAGTTCTTC. Its protein is CASTSTTAHEQFF.

The chain employs TRBV7-9 and TRBJ1-1; a possible D gene is TRBD1 (6 bases). V was trimmed by 0 bases and J by 1 base, leaving 9 bases between them. The CDR3 sequence is 15 residues long. Germline V CDR1 and CDR2: SEHNR, FQNEAQ (reference sequence). The CDR3 region is CASSLADRKNTEAFF. For the CDR3, the DNA is TGTGCCAGCAGCTTAGCGGACAGAAAGAACACTGAAGCTTTCTTT.

The rearrangement uses TRBV18 and TRBJ1-1; D unresolved. The V end lost 5 bases, the J end lost 5 bases, and 6 bases lay between the germline ends. Per the germline V gene, CDR1 is KGHSH and CDR2 is LQKENI. The CDR3 is made up of 11 amino acids. The CDR3 DNA sequence: TGTGCCAGCTCAGGTGCAACTGAAGCTTTCTTT. Encoded protein: CASSGATEAFF.

This chain uses TRBV5-1 with TRBJ1-1; D perhaps matches TRBD1 (6 bases). The germline CDR1 and CDR2 sequences are SGHRS and YFSETQ. CDR3 length: 13 residues. V lost 4 bases to trimming and J lost 10 bases, with 17 bases between them. The CDR3 spells CASSPNRDRGAFF. The CDR3, as DNA: TGCGCCAGCAGCCCAAACAGGGACCGAGGAGCTTTCTTT. Using reference TRBV5-1 and TRBJ1-1 for the parts outside the CDR3, the full variable domain is KAGVTQTPRYLIKTRGQQVTLSCSPISGHRSVSWYQQTPGQGLQFLFEYFSETQRNKGNFPGRFSGRQFSNSRSEMNVSTLELGDSALYLCASSPNRDRGAFFGQGTRLTVV.

V gene TRBV29-1 combines with J gene TRBJ1-2, with D perhaps matching TRBD1 (6 bases). Germline assignment: CDR1 SQVTM and CDR2 ANQGSEA. V was shortened by 6 bases and J by 6 bases, with 14 bases between the two germline ends. The length of the CDR3 is 12 residues. The CDR3 loop reads CSVRQGPDGYTF. CDR3 nucleotide sequence: TGCAGCGTGCGGCAGGGGCCCGATGGCTACACCTTC. The entire variable domain, with the rest obtained from reference TRBV29-1 and TRBJ1-2, is as follows: SAVISQKPSRDICQRGTSLTIQCQVDSQVTMMFWYRQQPGQSLTLIATANQGSEATYESGFVIDKFPISRPNLTFSTLTVSNMSPEDSSIYLCSVRQGPDGYTFGSGTRLTVV.

The V gene is TRBV28, the J gene TRBJ2-7; either TRBD1 or TRBD2 may fit D (5 bases each). Trimming took 6 bases from V and 1 from J, leaving 19 bases between them. The CDR3 has 16 residues. Germline V lookup: CDR1 MDHEN, CDR2 SYDVKM. CDR3 in amino acids: CASSPVGRALSYEQYF. CDR3 nucleotide sequence: TGTGCCAGCAGCCCTGTGGGACGGGCCCTTTCCTACGAGCAGTACTTC. Filled out from reference TRBV28 and TRBJ2-7, the complete variable domain reads DVKVTQSSRYLVKRTGEKVFLECVQDMDHENMFWYRQDPGLGLRLIYFSYDVKMKEKGDIPEGYSVSREKKERFSLILESASTNQTSMYLCASSPVGRALSYEQYFGPGTRLTVT.

The V and J genes are TRBV29-1 and TRBJ1-4; no firm D call. V lost 5 bases, J lost 5 bases, and 9 bases lay in between. Germline V gene lookup returns CDR1 SQVTM and CDR2 ANQGSEA. This CDR3 comprises 12 residues. The CDR3 DNA sequence: TGCAGCGTTCTGAGCCTCAATGAAAAACTGTTTTTT. It is translated as CSVLSLNEKLFF.

This clonotype was recorded once. The V and J genes are TRBV30 and TRBJ2-3; D remains unclear. V lost 6 bases to trimming and J lost 5 bases, with 18 bases between them. Germline CDR1 and CDR2: GTSNPN and SVGIG (reference sequence). The CDR3 covers 14 residues. Written as DNA, the CDR3 is TGTGCCTGCGTGGGAAGGGCCCGGGTAGATACGCAGTATTTT. This codes for CACVGRARVDTQYF.

The chain employs TRBV19 and TRBJ2-5; 10 bases match TRBD1. The CDR3 runs to 13 residues. Germline V gives CDR1 LNHDA, CDR2 SQIVND (reference sequence). Germline trimming cut 6 bases from V and 4 bases from J; bases unmatched to any gene: 2. CDR3 sequence (DNA): TGTGCCAGTAGCGGGACAGGGGCAGAGACCCAGTACTTC. It yields the protein CASSGTGAETQYF.

Only a few counts were recorded for this clonotype. CDR3: CASSPRDNEQFF. The CDR3 DNA sequence: TGTGCCAGCAGTCCTAGAGACAATGAGCAGTTCTTC. The J gene is TRBJ2-1, the V gene TRBV6-6; D remains unclear. V was shortened by 5 bases and J by 5 bases, with 7 bases between the two germline ends. Germline-derived CDR1 and CDR2 are MNHNY and SVGAGI (reference sequence). This CDR3 has 12 residues.

J is TRBJ2-2 and V is TRBV9; the match to TRBD1 covers 10 bases. Germline V gives CDR1 SGDLS, CDR2 YYNGEE. The CDR3 runs 16 residues. Trimming at V came to 2 bases and at J to 4 bases, leaving 5 bases not matched to a gene. The DNA of the CDR3 is TGTGCCAGCAGCGTCAGACAGGGGGCGGGCACCGGGGAGCTGTTTTTT. Translated: CASSVRQGAGTGELFF. Full variable domain (rest looked up from reference TRBV9 and TRBJ2-2): DSGVTQTPKHLITATGQRVTLRCSPRSGDLSVYWYQQSLDQGLQFLIQYYNGEERAKGNILERFSAQQFPDLHSELNLSSLELGDSALYFCASSVRQGAGTGELFFGEGSRLTVL.

The chain couples TRBV29-1 to TRBJ2-5, with D tentatively TRBD2 (6 bases). Germline V gene data show CDR1 as SQVTM and CDR2 as ANQGSEA. V was clipped by 1 base and J by 7 bases, with 7 bases between them. This CDR3 region has 11 residues. CDR3 protein: CSVEAGGTQYF. CDR3 sequence (DNA): TGCAGCGTTGAAGCCGGGGGGACCCAGTACTTC.

V gene TRBV7-2 combines with J gene TRBJ2-7; D possibly corresponds to TRBD1 (5 bases). The CDR3 has 14 residues. Deletions cut 2 bases from V and 5 bases from J, with 13 bases between. Germline loops: CDR1 SGHTA, CDR2 FQGNSA. The CDR3 here is CASSLTGSPHEQYF. DNA of the CDR3: TGTGCCAGCAGCTTAACAGGTTCTCCCCACGAGCAGTACTTC.

V usage is TRBV20-1 and J usage is TRBJ1-1; D unresolved. V was shortened by 1 base and J by 4 bases, with 7 bases between the two germline ends. This CDR3 spans 12 amino acids. CDR1 and CDR2 from the germline V gene are DFQATT and SNEGSKA (reference sequence). This CDR3 is CSARVGSTEAFF. The CDR3 DNA follows: TGCAGTGCTAGAGTGGGGAGCACTGAAGCTTTCTTT.

This chain joins TRBV12-3 or TRBV12-4 and TRBJ2-3; tentative D call: TRBD1 (6 bases). Deletions cut 4 bases from V and 4 bases from J, with 9 bases between. The CDR3 is 13 amino acids. CDR3 coding DNA: TGTGCCAGCAGTTACAGGGTTCCAGATACGCAGTATTTT. It specifies CASSYRVPDTQYF.

This clonotype showed up just once. The CDR3 protein is CASSVTGSSNQPQHF. Written as DNA, the CDR3 is TGTGCCAGCAGCGTTACAGGTTCGAGCAATCAGCCCCAGCATTTT. The V call is TRBV9, the J call TRBJ1-5; maybe TRBD1 (5 bases). Germline loops: CDR1 SGDLS, CDR2 YYNGEE. Deletions cut 2 bases from V and 1 base from J, with 10 bases between. This CDR3 has 15 residues.

The chain couples TRBV3-1 to TRBJ2-7; D unresolved. The germline CDR1 and CDR2 sequences are LGHDT and YNNKEL (reference sequence). V lost 1 base to trimming and J lost 8 bases, with 12 bases between them. The CDR3 runs to 13 residues. The CDR3, as DNA: TGTGCCAGCAGCCAAGTACCGGGCCCAAAGCAGTACTTC. Residues: CASSQVPGPKQYF.

This chain connects TRBV19 to TRBJ1-5; 9 bases align to TRBD1. The junction had 13 bases not matched to a gene; V was cut back by 9 bases and J by 7 bases. Germline V lookup: CDR1 LNHDA, CDR2 SQIVND (reference sequence). The CDR3 contains 15 residues. The CDR3 here is CASQPDGTGPQPQHF. The CDR3 DNA sequence: TGTGCCAGCCAGCCCGACGGGACAGGGCCGCAGCCCCAGCATTTT.

This clonotype appeared once. The chain employs TRBV29-1 and TRBJ1-1; tentatively, D is TRBD1 (5 bases). This CDR3 is built from 13 residues. V lost 4 bases to trimming and J lost 0 bases, with 9 bases between them. Germline CDR1 SQVTM, CDR2 ANQGSEA. The CDR3 sequence is CSVGQGVNTEAFF. The DNA for the CDR3 is TGCAGCGTTGGGCAGGGAGTGAACACTGAAGCTTTCTTT.

The chain recombines TRBV20-1 with TRBJ2-4, with TRBD1 identical over 9 bases. V shed 6 bases and J 7 bases; nucleotides not matched to a gene: 10. The CDR3 totals 14 residues. Germline V gene data show CDR1 as DFQATT and CDR2 as SNEGSKA (reference sequence). CDR3 residues: CSAQGTGRKNIQYF. CDR3 bases: TGCAGTGCCCAGGGGACAGGGAGGAAGAACATTCAGTACTTC.

The chain couples TRBV29-1 to TRBJ2-7; no firm D call. V was trimmed by 4 bases and J by 4 bases, leaving 14 bases between them. This CDR3 contains 13 residues. Per the germline V gene, CDR1 is SQVTM and CDR2 is ANQGSEA. The CDR3 region is CSVVKAATYEQYF. The CDR3 DNA sequence: TGCAGCGTTGTTAAGGCAGCAACGTACGAGCAGTACTTC.

The chain couples TRBV4-3 to TRBJ2-5; possibly TRBD1 or TRBD2 for D (5 bases each). Trimming stripped 4 bases from V and 7 bases from J, with 10 bases between. The CDR3 runs to 12 residues. Per germline, CDR1 LGHNA and CDR2 YSLEER. CDR3 sequence reads: CASSPGDGTQYF. The CDR3 DNA reads as TGCGCCAGCAGCCCCGGGGACGGGACCCAGTACTTC.

This clonotype has more than one count but fewer than ten. V and J are TRBV7-6 and TRBJ1-2; weak D call: TRBD1 (6 bases). CDR3 length: 14 residues. CDR1 SGHVS and CDR2 FNYEAQ come from the germline V gene. V was pared by 4 bases and J by 2 bases, with 11 bases between. The CDR3 sequence: CASSSLTGNYGYTF. In DNA, the CDR3 is TGTGCCAGCAGCTCTTTGACAGGAAACTATGGCTACACCTTC.

The V gene is TRBV12-3 or TRBV12-4, the J gene TRBJ1-1, with D unresolved. The V end lost 3 bases, the J end lost 0 bases, and 11 bases lay between the germline ends. The CDR3 is 15 amino acids. The CDR3 protein is CASSFRVIMNTEAFF. CDR3 in DNA: TGTGCCAGCAGTTTTCGGGTAATTATGAACACTGAAGCTTTCTTT.

In its sample, this clonotype was seen once. The rearrangement uses TRBV2 and TRBJ2-3, with D tentatively TRBD2 (6 bases). Trimming took 3 bases from V and 5 from J, leaving 15 bases between them. Germline V gives CDR1 SNHLY, CDR2 FYNNEI. The CDR3 has 15 amino acids. The CDR3 DNA follows: TGTGCCAGCAGTGACACCGGGACTCCCATAGATACGCAGTATTTT. It codes for CASSDTGTPIDTQYF.

The chain links TRBV5-6 to TRBJ2-5, with unresolved D. V lost 0 bases and J 5 bases, leaving 14 bases between the germline ends. The CDR3 contains 15 residues. Germline V gene lookup returns CDR1 SGHDT and CDR2 YYEEEE. In nucleotides, the CDR3 is TGTGCCAGCAGCTTGGCCTTGGAAGCACTGGAGACCCAGTACTTC. Its translation is CASSLALEALETQYF.

This sequence joins TRBV15 and TRBJ2-2; D gene uncertain. The CDR3 loop spans 13 amino acids. Trimming took 1 base from V and 6 from J, leaving 6 bases between them. Germline V gene data show CDR1 as LNHNV and CDR2 as YYDKDF (reference sequence). CDR3 DNA sequence: TGTGCCACCAGCAGAGTATGGGCCGGGGAGCTGTTTTTT. Translation: CATSRVWAGELFF.

The chain joins TRBV27 to TRBJ2-5; 7 bases are a match to TRBD1. CDR3 length: 17 amino acids. CDR1 and CDR2 from the germline V gene are MNHEY and SMNVEV (reference sequence). The V segment lost 4 bases and the J segment 5 bases; nucleotides outside the gene matches: 16. CDR3 sequence reads: CASSSLAPSDRLETQYF. The CDR3 nucleotides read TGTGCCAGCAGTTCTCTCGCGCCTTCGGACAGGTTGGAGACCCAGTACTTC.

The V and J genes are TRBV28 and TRBJ1-5; 7 positions agree with TRBD1. Trimming at V came to 6 bases and at J to 7 bases, leaving 21 bases not matched to a gene. This CDR3 is built from 18 residues. The germline V gene encodes CDR1 MDHEN and CDR2 SYDVKM. As DNA, the CDR3 is TGTGCCAGCAGACCTCCTCTGGACAGGCGACACTGGGGGCAGCCCCAGCATTTT. This codes for CASRPPLDRRHWGQPQHF.

The chain has TRBV20-1 and TRBJ1-4; weak D call: TRBD1 (5 bases). V gave up 5 bases and J gave up 3 bases, with 13 bases separating them. This CDR3 is 14 amino acids long. Germline-derived CDR1 and CDR2 are DFQATT and SNEGSKA (reference sequence). This CDR3 is CSAPRGAANEKLFF. The CDR3 DNA is TGCAGTGCTCCAAGGGGTGCGGCTAATGAAAAACTGTTTTTT.